This TCR beta chain was identified during a study of cytomegalovirus exposure and HLA in healthy donors. The PCR employed 60 Vbeta primers together with 13 Jbeta primers. Only in-frame clones appear in the TCRdb table, and some are missing; sequencing was by immunoSEQ multiplex PCR. The sample includes about 170,000 clones, 62% seen only once; the top ten take 2.5% to 3%. Trimming at V came to 4 bases and at J to 3 bases, leaving 5 bases not matched to a gene. The CDR3 is 15 residues long. Germline V gene data show CDR1 as SGHNT and CDR2 as YYREEE (reference sequence). This rearrangement joins TRBV5-4 to TRBJ2-3, with TRBD1 matching over 10 bases. Input material: PBMCs. This TCR came from a man aged 35-49 years in good health and CMV-seronegative. DNA for the CDR3: TGTGCCAGCAGCGTGACAGGGGGCGGAACAGATACGCAGTATTTT. Translation: CASSVTGGGTDTQYF. Supplemented by reference TRBV5-4 and TRBJ2-3, the full variable domain reads ETGVTQSPTHLIKTRGQQVTLRCSSQSGHNTVSWYQQALGQGPQFIFQYYREEENGRGNFPPRFSGLQFPNYSSELNVNALELDDSALYLCASSVTGGGTDTQYFGPGTRLTVL.